This TCR beta chain comes out of a study of control samples from healthy donors and cancer patients (dated by TCRdb to about 2020). In the case of this clone: There is no known antigen for this receptor. No much larger clonotype is one base removed from it; base qualities were not supplied.

The library was made by the immunoSEQ multiplex PCR assay. TCRdb carries this immuneACCESS record with in-frame sequences only. Its versions omit some clonotypes, under half of them owing to an unresolved V gene in the studies checked, with the rest unexplained. Present in this sample are around 140,000 clones, roughly 89% of which were seen just once. 4.5% to 7% of the sample is in the top ten clones. CDR3 length: 15 amino acids, cysteine to phenylalanine. Only CDR3 DNA remains: 45 bases, in frame from the first base. V has 4 bases trimmed and J has 0 bases trimmed; junction bases matching no gene number 5. As encoded in the germline V gene, CDR1 is MGHDK while CDR2 is SYGVNS.

The V and J genes are TRBV25-1 and TRBJ1-1; TRBD1 agrees with 7 junctional bases. Sequencing was performed on blood. The receptor's source is a man between 18 and 35 years old in good health. At the DNA level, the sequence is TGTGCCAGCAGTGGACCGGGACAGATGAACACTGAAGCTTTCTTT. Its amino acids are CASSGPGQMNTEAFF.